Presented here are 5 T cell receptor beta chains from one specimen sequenced in a study of blood T cell repertoires in COVID-19. TCRdb's table, derived via immunoSEQ multiplex PCR, lists solely in-frame clones and lacks some. Among 64,000 or so clones listed, approximately 78% were seen once. Source material: peripheral blood. These receptors all stem from an elderly man with acute or convalescent COVID-19.

The chain employs TRBV24-1 and TRBJ1-5, with TRBD1 matching 8 bases. Germline CDR1 reads KGHDR; CDR2 reads SFDVKD. V lost 7 bases, J lost 3 bases, and 13 bases stayed unmatched. The CDR3 has 17 residues. The CDR3 coding sequence is TGTGCCACCAGAGGAGGGACCGGGACAGGAGACAATCAGCCCCAGCATTTT. Translation: CATRGGTGTGDNQPQHF.

This clone was observed once. This chain links TRBV5-1 with TRBJ2-7, with 9 positions matching TRBD2. CDR1 SGHRS and CDR2 YFSETQ come from the germline V gene. The V and J ends lost 1 base and 4 bases, in that order; junction bases with no gene match: 6. The CDR3 runs to 15 residues. The CDR3 spells CASSLQPSGTYEQYF. CDR3 DNA: TGCGCCAGCAGCTTGCAGCCTAGCGGGACGTACGAGCAGTACTTC.

The rearrangement joins TRBV10-1 to TRBJ1-5, with unresolved D. The CDR3 spans 15 residues. The V gene lost 3 bases and the J gene lost 1 base, with 10 bases spanning the gap. Germline CDR1 WNHNN, CDR2 SYGVQD (reference sequence). CDR3 in amino acids: CASSEGRRSNQPQHF. In DNA form, the CDR3 reads TGCGCCAGCAGTGAAGGGAGGAGGAGCAATCAGCCCCAGCATTTT.

The chain combines TRBV7-9 with TRBJ1-5; 8 bases are shared with TRBD1. Looked up from germline, CDR1 is SEHNR and CDR2 is FQNEAQ (reference sequence). Germline trimming cut 4 bases from V and 2 bases from J; bases unmatched to any gene: 4. The CDR3 is 15 residues long. The CDR3 protein is CASSYDRGGNQPQHF. DNA for the CDR3: TGTGCCAGCAGCTACGACAGGGGCGGCAATCAGCCCCAGCATTTT.

The genes are TRBV12-3 or TRBV12-4 and TRBJ2-3; D not certain. This CDR3 has 13 amino acids. V lost 6 bases and J 2 bases, leaving 9 bases between the germline ends. The CDR3 nucleotides read TGTGCCAGCAGCCGACATGCCACAGATACGCAGTATTTT. Translating it yields CASSRHATDTQYF.